One and the same sample provided the 30 T cell receptor beta chains below, sequenced in a study of CD8 T cells in Susac syndrome. It was with random hexamers that about 0.45 to 1 ug RNA was reverse transcribed. Each CDR3 protein is one row after TCRdb ran MiXCR on the immunoSEQ multiplex PCR reads. Here the sample spans some 300,000 distinct CDR3 sequences, over 75% being singletons. The sample consisted of CD8+ T cells from PBMCs. All receptors derive from a human donor with multiple sclerosis.

Only one count was recorded for this clonotype. The CDR3 spells CAAGPGHLRSGYTF. In DNA form, the CDR3 reads TGTGCCGCGGGTCCGGGACACCTGAGGAGTGGCTACACCTTC. V usage is TRBV19 and J usage is TRBJ1-2, with D possibly being TRBD1 (6 bases). V was trimmed by 11 bases and J by 7 bases, leaving 23 bases between them. Per germline, CDR1 LNHDA and CDR2 SQIVND (reference sequence). The CDR3 covers 14 residues.

This clonotype showed up just once. The chain links TRBV11-1 to TRBJ2-2; 9 bases line up with TRBD1. V was clipped by 0 bases and J by 4 bases; unmatched bases: 6. CDR3 size: 17 residues. The germline gives CDR1 SGHAT, CDR2 FQDESV (reference sequence). The CDR3 DNA reads as TGTGCCAGCAGCTTAGCGATCGGGACAGGGCTCACCGGGGAGCTGTTTTTT. Protein sequence: CASSLAIGTGLTGELFF.

The chain has TRBV19 and TRBJ1-5; D gene unclear. V lost 6 bases and J 7 bases, leaving 16 bases between the germline ends. Per germline, CDR1 LNHDA and CDR2 SQIVND (reference sequence). The CDR3 contains 14 residues. This CDR3 is CASRPLEGMQPQHF. CDR3 nucleotide sequence: TGTGCCAGTAGGCCGTTGGAGGGTATGCAGCCCCAGCATTTT. Based on the CDR3 plus reference TRBV19 and TRBJ1-5, the full variable domain is DGGITQSPKYLFRKEGQNVTLSCEQNLNHDAMYWYRQDPGQGLRLIYYSQIVNDFQKGDIAEGYSVSREKKESFPLTVTSAQKNPTAFYLCASRPLEGMQPQHFGDGTRLSIL.

This chain connects TRBV27 to TRBJ2-1; 12 nucleotides align to TRBD2. Germline CDR1 and CDR2: MNHEY and SMNVEV (reference sequence). The CDR3 length is 15 residues. V was clipped by 6 bases and J by 5 bases; unmatched bases: 5. The DNA of the CDR3 is TGTGCCAGCAGCCGGACTAGCGGGATCAACAATGAGCAGTTCTTC. It is translated as CASSRTSGINNEQFF.

This clonotype showed up just a few times. The rearrangement joins TRBV7-9 to TRBJ2-3; no definite D call. The germline V gene encodes CDR1 SEHNR and CDR2 FQNEAQ (reference sequence). The CDR3 has 15 residues. Trimming took off 1 base at V and 0 bases at J, with 8 bases between the two ends. CDR3 bases: TGTGCCAGCAGCTTAGAGGGTGGGAGCACAGATACGCAGTATTTT. Translating it yields CASSLEGGSTDTQYF.

The rearrangement links TRBV10-2 to TRBJ1-4; 7 positions match TRBD1. The V and J ends lost 4 bases and 8 bases, in that order; junction bases with no gene match: 7. The germline V gene encodes CDR1 WSHSY and CDR2 SAAADI. The CDR3 totals 14 residues. CDR3 coding DNA: TGCGCCAGCAGTGGTGAGACAGGGTTCGAAAAACTGTTTTTT. Translated: CASSGETGFEKLFF.

V is TRBV27 and J is TRBJ2-6, with D possibly being TRBD1 (6 bases). The CDR3 is made up of 18 amino acids. Germline CDR1 and CDR2: MNHEY and SMNVEV (reference sequence). Trimming pared 2 bases from V and 0 bases from J, leaving 14 bases between. The CDR3 DNA reads TGTGCCAGCAGTTTAGGGACAAGTATCCTCTCTGGGGCCAACGTCCTGACTTTC. Residues: CASSLGTSILSGANVLTF.

The chain has TRBV5-5 and TRBJ2-7; 7 nucleotides match TRBD2. This CDR3 comprises 14 residues. J lost 5 bases, V lost 2 bases, and 7 bases had no gene match. Per the germline V gene, CDR1 is SGHKS and CDR2 is YYEKEE (reference sequence). The CDR3 DNA sequence: TGTGCCAGCAGCTTTCGGGGAGGGAAGGACGAGCAGTACTTC. Its protein is CASSFRGGKDEQYF.

The V and J genes are TRBV28 and TRBJ1-2, with unresolved D. V was cut by 2 bases and J by 5 bases, with 12 bases left in between. Germline CDR1 MDHEN, CDR2 SYDVKM. The CDR3 length is 14 residues. As DNA, the CDR3 is TGTGCCAGCAGTTTACGGCCATTTTCGTATGGCTACACCTTC. This translates into CASSLRPFSYGYTF.

This clonotype turned up a few times. The rearrangement uses TRBV20-1 and TRBJ2-2; 10 bases match TRBD2. The CDR3 covers 17 residues. The germline CDR1 and CDR2 sequences are DFQATT and SNEGSKA (reference sequence). Trimming at V came to 3 bases and at J to 4 bases, leaving 11 bases not matched to a gene. The DNA of the CDR3 is TGCAGTGCTAGTTTACTAGCGGGACCGGGCCCCACCGGGGAGCTGTTTTTT. Translation gives CSASLLAGPGPTGELFF.

V gene TRBV19 combines with J gene TRBJ2-1; TRBD2 aligns across 9 bases. The CDR3 is 16 residues long. With V trimmed by 10 bases and J by 8 bases, 18 bases remained unmatched. From germline, CDR1 is LNHDA and CDR2 SQIVND (reference sequence). This CDR3 reads CATRPVAGAWVDEQFF. CDR3 coding DNA: TGTGCCACGCGGCCCGTAGCGGGAGCGTGGGTTGATGAGCAGTTCTTC.

This clonotype was seen once. CDR3 residues: CASSLNWWTFNGYTF. CDR3 DNA: TGTGCCAGCAGTTTGAATTGGTGGACGTTTAATGGCTACACCTTC. The chain uses TRBV28 and TRBJ1-2, with D hard to call. V was cut by 3 bases and J by 6 bases, with 17 bases left in between. The CDR3 length is 15 residues. Germline V lookup: CDR1 MDHEN, CDR2 SYDVKM.

J is TRBJ2-1 and V is TRBV20-1; D might be TRBD1 (6 bases). CDR3 size: 14 residues. Germline CDR1 reads DFQATT; CDR2 reads SNEGSKA (reference sequence). With 4 bases removed from V and 7 bases from J, the gap between germline ends came to 17 bases. CDR3 protein: CSATTGPVENEQFF. The DNA for the CDR3 is TGCAGTGCTACTACAGGGCCGGTAGAAAATGAGCAGTTCTTC.

This chain links TRBV4-3 with TRBJ2-1; 7 bases map to TRBD2. The CDR3 totals 15 residues. CDR1 and CDR2 from the germline V gene are LGHNA and YSLEER. V gave up 2 bases and J gave up 8 bases; unmatched junction bases: 9. The CDR3: CASSQRRERWDEQFF. The CDR3 region has the DNA TGCGCCAGCAGCCAAAGGCGGGAGCGGTGGGATGAGCAGTTCTTC.

This chain joins TRBV27 and TRBJ2-6, with D possibly TRBD2 on 5 matching bases. V lost 2 bases and J 0 bases, leaving 17 bases between the germline ends. The CDR3 contains 19 residues. Looked up from germline, CDR1 is MNHEY and CDR2 is SMNVEV (reference sequence). The CDR3 DNA is TGTGCCAGCAGTTTAGGAGGTGGGGTGACCTACTCTGGGGCCAACGTCCTGACTTTC. Translating it yields CASSLGGGVTYSGANVLTF. Looking up the rest from reference TRBV27 and TRBJ2-6 gives the full variable domain: EAQVTQNPRYLITVTGKKLTVTCSQNMNHEYMSWYRQDPGLGLRQIYYSMNVEVTDKGDVPEGYKVSRKEKRNFPLILESPSPNQTSLYFCASSLGGGVTYSGANVLTFGAGSRLTVL.

This rearrangement joins TRBV27 to TRBJ2-6; D is unclear. Trimming took off 2 bases at V and 0 bases at J, with 8 bases between the two ends. The CDR3 has 16 amino acids. Germline V CDR1 and CDR2: MNHEY, SMNVEV (reference sequence). CDR3: CASSLLGTSGANVLTF. The DNA of the CDR3 is TGTGCCAGCAGTTTACTAGGTACCTCTGGGGCCAACGTCCTGACTTTC.

Here the CDR3 reads CASSGLAGGYNEQFF. Here the CDR3 DNA reads TGTGCCAGCAGTGGACTAGCGGGAGGCTACAATGAGCAGTTCTTC. This chain joins TRBV2 and TRBJ2-1; 13 bases are shared with TRBD2. Germline CDR1 reads SNHLY; CDR2 reads FYNNEI. This CDR3 is 15 amino acids long. The V gene end was trimmed by 4 bases and the J gene end by 3 bases; junction bases not matched to a gene: 0. Full variable domain (remainder filled in from reference TRBV2 and TRBJ2-1): EPEVTQTPSHQVTQMGQEVILRCVPISNHLYFYWYRQILGQKVEFLVSFYNNEISEKSEIFDDQFSVERPDGSNFTLKIRSTKLEDSAMYFCASSGLAGGYNEQFFGPGTRLTVL.

The chain has TRBV11-2 and TRBJ1-2; no clear D. The CDR3 sequence is 16 residues long. Germline V gene lookup returns CDR1 SGHAT and CDR2 FQNNGV. V was cut by 5 bases and J by 0 bases, with 16 bases left in between. CDR3 sequence: CASSAPTSAANYGYTF. CDR3 DNA sequence: TGTGCCAGCAGCGCACCAACATCGGCAGCTAACTATGGCTACACCTTC. The variable domain in full, with the rest retrieved from reference TRBV11-2 and TRBJ1-2, is EAGVAQSPRYKIIEKRQSVAFWCNPISGHATLYWYQQILGQGPKLLIQFQNNGVVDDSQLPKDRFSAERLKGVDSTLKIQPAKLEDSAVYLCASSAPTSAANYGYTFGSGTRLTVV.

This clonotype has a handful of counts. This chain joins TRBV7-3 and TRBJ1-1; D remains unclear. There are 13 residues in the CDR3. Trimming left V 4 bases short and J 7 bases short, with 13 bases between. CDR1 and CDR2 (germline): SGHTA, FQGTGA. The DNA of the CDR3 is TGTGCCAGCAGCTCTTACATCGAGGTTGAAGCTTTCTTT. Protein sequence: CASSSYIEVEAFF.

The chain combines TRBV28 with TRBJ2-1, with D uncertain. The V end lost 5 bases, the J end lost 2 bases, and 13 bases lay between the germline ends. The germline CDR1 and CDR2 sequences are MDHEN and SYDVKM. The CDR3 runs 15 residues. Here the CDR3 DNA reads TGTGCCAGCAGTCCACCGTCGAACGCCTACAATGAGCAGTTCTTC. Translated, it gives CASSPPSNAYNEQFF.

The chain carries TRBV27 and TRBJ2-5, with a tentative D call TRBD2 (6 bases). The germline CDR1 and CDR2 sequences are MNHEY and SMNVEV (reference sequence). CDR3 length: 14 amino acids. The V and J ends lost 8 bases and 10 bases respectively, with 23 bases between them. The chain's CDR3 is CASSEGTTKRVQYF. Here the CDR3 DNA reads TGTGCCAGCTCGGAGGGTACCACCAAACGGGTCCAGTACTTC.

The genes are TRBV4-3 and TRBJ1-2; D uncertain. The V and J ends lost 3 bases and 4 bases respectively, with 18 bases between them. Per germline, CDR1 LGHNA and CDR2 YSLEER. The CDR3 has 16 residues. CDR3 region: CASSQGIGRARYGYTF. DNA for the CDR3: TGCGCCAGCAGCCAGGGGATTGGACGGGCCCGCTATGGCTACACCTTC.

The rearrangement links TRBV6-2 or TRBV6-3 to TRBJ1-1, with D hard to call. The germline V gene encodes CDR1 MNHEY and CDR2 SVGEGT. The V end lost 8 bases, the J end lost 0 bases, and 10 bases lay between the germline ends. The CDR3 runs to 13 residues. The CDR3 bases are TGTGCCAGCTACCGGGTCTTGAACACTGAAGCTTTCTTT. Encoded protein: CASYRVLNTEAFF.

This clonotype was detected once. The V gene is TRBV27, the J gene TRBJ2-7; perhaps TRBD2 as D (5 bases). Looked up from germline, CDR1 is MNHEY and CDR2 is SMNVEV (reference sequence). The CDR3 covers 13 residues. V dropped 6 bases and J dropped 4 bases, with 13 bases sitting between them. The DNA of the CDR3 is TGTGCCAGCAGCCTACAGCGAGGGTACGAGCAGTACTTC. Translated: CASSLQRGYEQYF.

This clonotype was seen more than once but under ten times. V and J are TRBV6-5 and TRBJ1-2; D is ambiguous. The V gene lost 2 bases and the J gene lost 4 bases, with 11 bases spanning the gap. Germline V gene sequence: CDR1 MNHEY, CDR2 SVGAGI. The CDR3 is 14 amino acids. DNA for the CDR3: TGTGCCAGCAGTTACGCGAGACGGATCTATGGCTACACCTTC. The encoded protein is CASSYARRIYGYTF.

V usage is TRBV19 and J usage is TRBJ2-7; D possibly uses TRBD1 or TRBD2 (5 bases each). V was trimmed by 4 bases and J by 3 bases, leaving 19 bases between them. This CDR3 comprises 16 residues. From germline, CDR1 is LNHDA and CDR2 SQIVND (reference sequence). CDR3 sequence: CASSKMGTTAHYEQYF. The CDR3 bases are TGTGCCAGTAGTAAAATGGGGACGACAGCTCACTACGAGCAGTACTTC.

The V and J genes are TRBV4-1 and TRBJ2-1; tentatively, D is TRBD2 (6 bases). Trimming took 4 bases from V and 9 from J, leaving 19 bases between them. The CDR3 spans 15 residues. Germline V gene data show CDR1 as MGHRA and CDR2 as YSYEKL. In DNA form, the CDR3 reads TGCGCCAGCAGCCCTCAACCGGGCACTAGCTCTGAGCAGTTCTTC. Protein sequence: CASSPQPGTSSEQFF.

This chain joins TRBV21-1 and TRBJ1-3; the listed D gene, TRBD1, was not tested against the DNA. TRBV21-1 is classified as a pseudogene. This CDR3 comprises 18 residues. The CDR3 sequence is CASSKALSGTGGGNTIYF. The CDR3 nucleotides read TGTGCCAGCAGCAAAGCGCTTTCGGGAACAGGGGGCGGGAACACCATATATTTT.

V usage is TRBV12-3 or TRBV12-4 and J usage is TRBJ2-2; tentatively, D is TRBD1 (6 bases). This CDR3 is built from 15 residues. V was clipped by 5 bases and J by 1 base, with 11 bases between them. Here the CDR3 reads CASSPLTGNTGELFF. CDR3 in DNA: TGTGCCAGCAGTCCTCTGACAGGGAACACCGGGGAGCTGTTTTTT.

This chain links TRBV6-5 with TRBJ2-7, with 8 positions matching TRBD1. V shed 2 bases and J 3 bases; nucleotides not matched to a gene: 18. This CDR3 comprises 19 residues. Looked up from germline, CDR1 is MNHEY and CDR2 is SVGAGI. The CDR3 reads CASSYQLFGQGKWGYEQYF. The CDR3 DNA is TGTGCCAGCAGTTACCAACTCTTCGGACAGGGTAAATGGGGCTACGAGCAGTACTTC.